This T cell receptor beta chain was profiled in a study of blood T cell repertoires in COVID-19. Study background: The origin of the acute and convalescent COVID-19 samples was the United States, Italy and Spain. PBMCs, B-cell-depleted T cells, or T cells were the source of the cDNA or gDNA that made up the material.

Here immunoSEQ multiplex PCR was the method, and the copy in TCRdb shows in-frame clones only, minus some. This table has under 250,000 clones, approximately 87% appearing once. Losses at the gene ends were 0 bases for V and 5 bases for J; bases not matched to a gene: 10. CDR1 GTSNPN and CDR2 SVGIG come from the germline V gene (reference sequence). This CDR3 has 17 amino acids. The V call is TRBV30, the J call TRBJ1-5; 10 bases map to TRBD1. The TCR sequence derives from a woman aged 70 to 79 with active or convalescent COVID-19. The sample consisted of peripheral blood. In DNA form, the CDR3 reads TGTGCCTGGAGTGTAAATCCCTGGGGACAGGGGTATCAGCCCCAGCATTTT. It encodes CAWSVNPWGQGYQPQHF.